These T cell receptor beta chains were read from a single sample in a study of response to subunit inactivated influenza vaccine. Each CDR3 protein is one row after TCRdb ran MiXCR on the RT-PCR reads. The sample lists hundreds of thousands of distinct CDR3 sequences; about 7.6% were seen once. The material sequenced was PBMCs from blood, taken about 24 months after vaccination. Receptors originate from a man in his fifties or sixties who received an inactivated influenza vaccine. The conserved cysteine and the conserved F or W are not part of the CDR3 here.

TRBV29-1	10	TRBJ2-3	SGGSTTDTQY
TRBV11-2	12	TRBJ1-1	ASSKDRSNTEAF
TRBV4-3	14	TRBJ2-7	ASSHPTWLLTYEQY
TRBV20-1	12	TRBJ1-6	SARAGGRRSPLH
TRBV20-1	13	TRBJ2-1	SARDGTSGGNEQF
TRBV12-5	11	TRBJ1-1	ASGLVGSTEAF
TRBV10-3	11	TRBJ1-2	AISEGIRYGYT
TRBV9	15	TRBJ2-4	ASSVSPFTLAKNIQY
TRBV12-3/TRBV12-4	14	TRBJ2-2	ASSASGGARTGELF
TRBV28	11	TRBJ1-2	ASSLATAYGYT
TRBV20-1	14	TRBJ1-6	SARAGTGGGSTPLH
TRBV3-1	13	TRBJ1-4	ASSAYRGPNEKLF
TRBV10-3	16	TRBJ2-3	AISETPLAGTSTDTQY
TRBV5-5	14	TRBJ1-1	ASSLSQGDSTLKPF